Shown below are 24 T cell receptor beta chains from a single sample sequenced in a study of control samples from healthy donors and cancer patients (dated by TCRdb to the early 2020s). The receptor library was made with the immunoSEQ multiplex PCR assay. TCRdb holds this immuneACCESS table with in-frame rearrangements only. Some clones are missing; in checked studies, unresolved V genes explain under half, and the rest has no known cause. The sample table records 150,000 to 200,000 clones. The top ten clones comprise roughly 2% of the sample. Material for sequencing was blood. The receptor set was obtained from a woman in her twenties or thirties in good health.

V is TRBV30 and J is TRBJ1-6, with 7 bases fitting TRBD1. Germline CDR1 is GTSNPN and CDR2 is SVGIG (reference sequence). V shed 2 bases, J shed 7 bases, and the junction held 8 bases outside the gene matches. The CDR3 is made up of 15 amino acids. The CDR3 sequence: CAWSPRTGGNSPLHF. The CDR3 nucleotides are TGTGCCTGGAGTCCTCGGACAGGAGGAAATTCACCCCTCCACTTT.

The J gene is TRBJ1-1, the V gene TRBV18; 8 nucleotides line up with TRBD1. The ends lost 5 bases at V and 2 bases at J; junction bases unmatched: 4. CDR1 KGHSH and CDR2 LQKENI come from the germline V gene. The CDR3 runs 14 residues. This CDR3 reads CASSGQGANTEAFF. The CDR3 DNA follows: TGTGCCAGCTCAGGGCAGGGGGCAAACACTGAAGCTTTCTTT.

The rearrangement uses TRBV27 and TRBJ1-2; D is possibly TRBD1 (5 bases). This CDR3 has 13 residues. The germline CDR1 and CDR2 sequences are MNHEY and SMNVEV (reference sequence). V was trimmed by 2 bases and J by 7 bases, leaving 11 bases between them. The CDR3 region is CASSLTLGGGYTF. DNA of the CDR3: TGTGCCAGCAGTTTAACGTTGGGGGGTGGCTACACCTTC.

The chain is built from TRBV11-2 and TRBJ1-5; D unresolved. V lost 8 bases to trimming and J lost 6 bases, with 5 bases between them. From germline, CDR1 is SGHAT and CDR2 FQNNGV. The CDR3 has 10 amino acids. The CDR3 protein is CASVGQPQHF. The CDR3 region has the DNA TGTGCCAGCGTAGGTCAGCCCCAGCATTTT.

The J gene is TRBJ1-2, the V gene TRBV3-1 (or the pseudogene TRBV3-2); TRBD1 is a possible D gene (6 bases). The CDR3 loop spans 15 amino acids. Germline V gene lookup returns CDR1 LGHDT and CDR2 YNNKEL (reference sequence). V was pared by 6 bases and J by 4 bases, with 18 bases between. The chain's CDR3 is CASRSLRGTSYGYTF. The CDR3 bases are TGTGCCAGCAGATCCCTCAGGGGCACCAGCTATGGCTACACCTTC.

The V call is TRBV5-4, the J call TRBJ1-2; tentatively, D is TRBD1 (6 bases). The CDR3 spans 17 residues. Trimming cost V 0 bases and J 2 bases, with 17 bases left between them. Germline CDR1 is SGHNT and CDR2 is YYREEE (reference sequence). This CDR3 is CASSLAITGQSNYGYTF. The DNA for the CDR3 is TGTGCCAGCAGCTTGGCCATAACAGGGCAGTCCAACTATGGCTACACCTTC.

CDR3 in DNA: TGTGCCAGCAGTTACGCAGTGTCCTACGAGCAGTACTTC. It specifies CASSYAVSYEQYF. V usage is TRBV14 and J usage is TRBJ2-7, with D unclear. The V and J ends lost 6 bases and 1 base respectively, with 10 bases between them. CDR3 length: 13 residues. In germline, CDR1 is SGHDN, CDR2 FVKESK.

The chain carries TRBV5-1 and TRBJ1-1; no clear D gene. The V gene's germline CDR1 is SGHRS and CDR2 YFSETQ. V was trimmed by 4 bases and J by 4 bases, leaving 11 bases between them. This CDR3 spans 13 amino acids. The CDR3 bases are TGCGCCAGCAGCGCCGGATCCGGCACTGAAGCTTTCTTT. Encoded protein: CASSAGSGTEAFF.

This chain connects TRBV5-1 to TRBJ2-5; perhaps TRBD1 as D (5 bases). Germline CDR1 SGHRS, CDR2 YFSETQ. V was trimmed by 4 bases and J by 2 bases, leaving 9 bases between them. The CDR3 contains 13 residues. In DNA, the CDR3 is TGCGCCAGCAGCCCTCGACAGCAAGAGACCCAGTACTTC. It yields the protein CASSPRQQETQYF.

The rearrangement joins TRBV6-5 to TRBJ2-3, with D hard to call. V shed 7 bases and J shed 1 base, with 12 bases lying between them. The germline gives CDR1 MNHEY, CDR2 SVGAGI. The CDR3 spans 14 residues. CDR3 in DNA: TGTGCCAGCACCCCGTTTCATCGCACAGATACGCAGTATTTT. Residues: CASTPFHRTDTQYF.

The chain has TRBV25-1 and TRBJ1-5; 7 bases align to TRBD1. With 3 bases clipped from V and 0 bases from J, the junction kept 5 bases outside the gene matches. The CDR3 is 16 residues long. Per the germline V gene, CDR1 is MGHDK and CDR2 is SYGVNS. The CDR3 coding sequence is TGTGCCAGCAGTGAGCCCGGGACAGATAGCAATCAGCCCCAGCATTTT. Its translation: CASSEPGTDSNQPQHF.

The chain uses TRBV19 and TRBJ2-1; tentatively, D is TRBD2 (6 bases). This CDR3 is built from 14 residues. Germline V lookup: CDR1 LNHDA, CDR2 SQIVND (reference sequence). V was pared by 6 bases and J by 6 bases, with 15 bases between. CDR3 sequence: CASRFGGEFNEQFF. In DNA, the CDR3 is TGTGCCAGTAGGTTCGGCGGGGAATTCAATGAGCAGTTCTTC.

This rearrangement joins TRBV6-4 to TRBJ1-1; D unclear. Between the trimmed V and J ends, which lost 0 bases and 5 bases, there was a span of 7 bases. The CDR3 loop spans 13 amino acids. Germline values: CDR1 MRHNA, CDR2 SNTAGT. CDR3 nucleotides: TGTGCCAGCAGTGACTCGTGGAAAACTGAAGCTTTCTTT. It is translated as CASSDSWKTEAFF.

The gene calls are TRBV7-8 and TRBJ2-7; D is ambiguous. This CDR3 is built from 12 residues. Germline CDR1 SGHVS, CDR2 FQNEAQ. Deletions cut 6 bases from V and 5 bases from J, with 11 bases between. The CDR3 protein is CASSRGSDEQYF. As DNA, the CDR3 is TGTGCCAGCAGTCGCGGAAGCGACGAGCAGTACTTC.

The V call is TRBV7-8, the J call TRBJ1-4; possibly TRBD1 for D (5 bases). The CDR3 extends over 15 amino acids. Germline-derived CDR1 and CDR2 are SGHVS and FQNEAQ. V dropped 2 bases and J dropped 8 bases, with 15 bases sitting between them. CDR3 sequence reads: CASSLNGQAREKLFF. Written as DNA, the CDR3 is TGTGCCAGCAGCTTAAACGGACAAGCTCGCGAAAAACTGTTTTTT.

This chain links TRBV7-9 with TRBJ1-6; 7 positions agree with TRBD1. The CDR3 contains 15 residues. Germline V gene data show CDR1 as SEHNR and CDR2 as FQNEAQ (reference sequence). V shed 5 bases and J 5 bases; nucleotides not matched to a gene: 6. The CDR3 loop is CASSGRDRHNSPLHF. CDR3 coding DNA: TGTGCCAGCAGCGGCCGGGACAGACATAATTCACCCCTCCACTTT.

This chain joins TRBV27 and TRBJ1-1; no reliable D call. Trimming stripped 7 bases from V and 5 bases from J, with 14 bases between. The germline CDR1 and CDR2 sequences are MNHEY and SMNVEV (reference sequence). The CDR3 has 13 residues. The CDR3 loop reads CASMLMGGTEAFF. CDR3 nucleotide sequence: TGTGCCAGCATGCTAATGGGTGGAACTGAAGCTTTCTTT.

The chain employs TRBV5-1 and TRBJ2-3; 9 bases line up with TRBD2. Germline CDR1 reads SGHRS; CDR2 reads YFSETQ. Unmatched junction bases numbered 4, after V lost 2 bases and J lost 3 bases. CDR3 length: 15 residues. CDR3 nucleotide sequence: TGCGCCAGCAGCTTAGCTCTAGCGGGGACAGATACGCAGTATTTT. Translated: CASSLALAGTDTQYF.

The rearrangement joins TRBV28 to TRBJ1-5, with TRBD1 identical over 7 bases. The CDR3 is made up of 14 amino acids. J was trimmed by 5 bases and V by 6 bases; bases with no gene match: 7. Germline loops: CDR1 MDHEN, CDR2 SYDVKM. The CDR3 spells CASSHQQGYQPQHF. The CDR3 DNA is TGTGCCAGCAGCCATCAACAGGGGTATCAGCCCCAGCATTTT.

The CDR3 nucleotides are TGTGCCAGCTCACCGATCGCCGGGACAGGGGCAAACTATGGCTACACCTTC. Translated: CASSPIAGTGANYGYTF. The rearrangement links TRBV18 to TRBJ1-2, with 10 bases matching TRBD1. The germline V gene has CDR1 KGHSH and CDR2 LQKENI. The CDR3 totals 17 residues. V trimming: 3 bases; J trimming: 2 bases; junction bases outside the gene matches: 9.

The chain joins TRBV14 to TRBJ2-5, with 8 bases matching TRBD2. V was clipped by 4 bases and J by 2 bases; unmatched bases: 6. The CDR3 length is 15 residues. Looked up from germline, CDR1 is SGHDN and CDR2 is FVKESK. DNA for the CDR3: TGTGCCAGCAGCCCCCGCGGGGGGCCTCAAGAGACCCAGTACTTC. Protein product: CASSPRGGPQETQYF.

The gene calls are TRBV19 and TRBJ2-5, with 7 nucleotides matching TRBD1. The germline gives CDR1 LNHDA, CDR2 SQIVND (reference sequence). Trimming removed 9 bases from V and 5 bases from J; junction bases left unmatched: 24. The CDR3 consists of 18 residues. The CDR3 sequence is CASPITLPRTGMGETQYF. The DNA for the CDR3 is TGTGCCAGCCCTATAACCCTTCCAAGGACAGGAATGGGCGAGACCCAGTACTTC.

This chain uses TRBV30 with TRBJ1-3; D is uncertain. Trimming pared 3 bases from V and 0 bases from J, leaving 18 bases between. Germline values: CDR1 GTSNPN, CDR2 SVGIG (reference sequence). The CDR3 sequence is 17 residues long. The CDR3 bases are TGTGCCTGGAGATCTTTAGGAAGCTACAGCTCTGGAAACACCATATATTTT. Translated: CAWRSLGSYSSGNTIYF.

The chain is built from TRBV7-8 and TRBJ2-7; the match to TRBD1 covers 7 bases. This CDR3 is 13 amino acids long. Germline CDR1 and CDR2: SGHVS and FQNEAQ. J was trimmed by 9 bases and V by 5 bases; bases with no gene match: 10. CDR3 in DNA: TGTGCCAGCAGCCAACAGGGGCCCACTGGGCAGTACTTC. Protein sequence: CASSQQGPTGQYF.